These T cell receptor beta chains were read from a single sample in a study of cytomegalovirus exposure and HLA in healthy donors. TCRdb keeps only in-frame clones here, not all; method: immunoSEQ multiplex PCR. Among about 160,000 clones listed, roughly four fifths were seen once. Sequences were obtained from PBMCs. The receptors here all came from a man aged 50-60 years in good health and CMV-seropositive. CDR3s include the opening cysteine and the closing phenylalanine or tryptophan. The D gene is left open where the match is weak. Clone sizes are given selectively: once, few, many, or a class where the clone is expanded.

clone size	V gene	J gene	D gene	CDR3 DNA	CDR3 protein
-	TRBV30	TRBJ1-3	-	TGTGCCTGGAGCCAAGTGGCAGCTGGAAACACCATATATTTT	CAWSQVAAGNTIYF
-	TRBV9	TRBJ1-2	-	TGTGCCAGCAGCACCTCGGGGGGGGGAGGCTACACCTTC	CASSTSGGGGYTF
-	TRBV18	TRBJ1-2	TRBD1	TGTGCCAGCTCACGCCGGGACAGGCTAGACGGCTACACCTTC	CASSRRDRLDGYTF
-	TRBV29-1	TRBJ2-7	TRBD2	TGCAGCGGGACTAGCGGGTTTGGCGAGCAGTACTTC	CSGTSGFGEQYF
-	TRBV10-2	TRBJ2-7	TRBD2	TGCGCCAGCAGTGAGGGACTAGCGGAGGGGGAGCAGTACTTC	CASSEGLAEGEQYF
-	TRBV7-3	TRBJ1-3	TRBD1	TGTGCCAGCAGCCAGGGGGGCTCCTCTGGAAACACCATATATTTT	CASSQGGSSGNTIYF
-	TRBV28	TRBJ2-1	-	TGTGCCAGCAGTAGGGGTTACAATGAGCAGTTCTTC	CASSRGYNEQFF
-	TRBV29-1	TRBJ1-1	-	TGCAGCGTCCTTAAGGGAGGGGGGGGAACTGAAGCTTTCTTT	CSVLKGGGGTEAFF
-	TRBV4-1	TRBJ1-5	-	TGCGCCAGCACCTCAGGGGTGTCTAGCAATCAGCCCCAGCATTTT	CASTSGVSSNQPQHF
-	TRBV30	TRBJ1-4	TRBD1	TGTGCCTGGACAGGGGGCACTTTCTCTGAAAAACTGTTTTTT	CAWTGGTFSEKLFF
-	TRBV6-6	TRBJ1-1	-	TGTGCCAGCAGTTACTCATTGAACGGTAACACTGAAGCTTTCTTT	CASSYSLNGNTEAFF
-	TRBV7-9	TRBJ1-1	-	TGTGCCAGTACCCCACAGGGGAACACTGAAGCTTTCTTT	CASTPQGNTEAFF
once	TRBV7-2	TRBJ2-5	-	TGTGCCAGCAGCCTCCGGGATCCTAAGGAGACCCAGTACTTC	CASSLRDPKETQYF
few	TRBV7-9	TRBJ1-2	TRBD1	TGTGCCAGCAGCCCAAACAGGGGTGGCTACACCTTC	CASSPNRGGYTF
-	TRBV9	TRBJ2-2	-	TGTGCCAGCAGCGTAGGGGGCACAGTCACCGGGGAGCTGTTTTTT	CASSVGGTVTGELFF
-	TRBV28	TRBJ1-2	-	TGTGCCAGCACATCCAGGGACTATGGCTACACCTTC	CASTSRDYGYTF
-	TRBV7-8	TRBJ1-2	TRBD1	TGTGCCAGCAGCTTAGAAACGGGACAGGCGTATGGCTACACCTTC	CASSLETGQAYGYTF
-	TRBV2	TRBJ2-7	-	TGTGCCAGCACTATCTCTTCGACTAGTGAGCAGCAGTACTTC	CASTISSTSEQQYF
-	TRBV5-1	TRBJ1-1	-	TGCGCCAGCAGCCCTAGGATCGGAAATTCCATAGTAAACACTGAAGCTTTCTTT	CASSPRIGNSIVNTEAFF
-	TRBV11-3	TRBJ1-2	TRBD1	TGTGCCAGCAGCTTAGATCAGGGACAGGGGTACCCACGTTCGACCTACACCTTC	CASSLDQGQGYPRSTYTF
-	TRBV6-5	TRBJ2-5	TRBD1	TGTGCCAGCAACGATGGACAGGGCCGGATGGTTGAGTACTTC	CASNDGQGRMVEYF
-	TRBV11-2	TRBJ2-3	-	TGTGCCAGCAGCCGCCGCGCCTCGGGACTCGGAGTCCCAGATACGCAGTATTTT	CASSRRASGLGVPDTQYF
-	TRBV5-1	TRBJ2-4	TRBD1	TGCGCCAGCAGCCACGGGACAGAGATTTCTTTCGCCAAAAACATTCAGTACTTC	CASSHGTEISFAKNIQYF
-	TRBV6-5	TRBJ1-3	TRBD1	TGTGCCAGCAGTACAGGGGGCGGGTCTGGAAACACCATATATTTT	CASSTGGGSGNTIYF
-	TRBV2	TRBJ2-7	TRBD2	TGTGCCTGCGGTGGGTTAGCGGGATCAATAAAGTCCTACGAGCAGTACTTC	CACGGLAGSIKSYEQYF
-	TRBV5-4	TRBJ2-7	-	TGTGCCAGCAGTGGACGGGAGTGGGGCCCCTACGAGCAGTACTTC	CASSGREWGPYEQYF
-	TRBV5-6	TRBJ1-4	TRBD1	TGTGCCAGCAGCTTGGACAGGGGCGAAAAACTGTTTTTT	CASSLDRGEKLFF
once	TRBV28	TRBJ2-3	TRBD2	TGTGCCAGCAGTTTAAACGGGAGGACGCAGTATTTT	CASSLNGRTQYF
-	TRBV9	TRBJ2-5	TRBD1	TGTGCCAGCAGCACATGGACAGGGCAAGAGACCCAGTACTTC	CASSTWTGQETQYF
-	TRBV5-6	TRBJ2-1	TRBD2	TGTGCCAGCAGCCGGGGGGGCCGAAGCTCCTACAATGAGCAGTTCTTC	CASSRGGRSSYNEQFF
few	TRBV18	TRBJ1-5	-	TGTGCCAGCTCACCCGCAGGGGTGGGACACCATAGCAATCAGCCCCAGCATTTT	CASSPAGVGHHSNQPQHF
-	TRBV29-1	TRBJ2-7	-	TGCAGCGTCGCACAGGGAGGGTCCTACGAGCAGTACTTC	CSVAQGGSYEQYF
-	TRBV6-1	TRBJ1-6	-	TGTGCCAGCAGTGACAGCTCCTATAATTCACCCCTCCACTTT	CASSDSSYNSPLHF
-	TRBV2	TRBJ1-5	TRBD1	TGTGCCAGCAACCGGGACAGGGATTTTCAGCCCCAGCATTTT	CASNRDRDFQPQHF
-	TRBV14	TRBJ2-7	-	TGTGCCAGCAGCCAAGTCGAGGGTTTGGGCTACGAGCAGTACTTC	CASSQVEGLGYEQYF
-	TRBV5-1	TRBJ2-7	TRBD2	TGCGCCAGCAGCTTGGCCCTAGGCGCTAGCGGGAGCTACGAGCAGTACTTC	CASSLALGASGSYEQYF
-	TRBV9	TRBJ2-7	-	TGTGCCAGCAGCGTAGGAGGAAACGCCTACGAGCAGTACTTC	CASSVGGNAYEQYF
-	TRBV4-1	TRBJ2-5	TRBD2	TGCGCCAGCAGCCAATACAGCGGGGGGCCAAGGGAGACCCAGTACTTC	CASSQYSGGPRETQYF
-	TRBV28	TRBJ1-3	-	TGTGCCAGCCGTGGGGGCAGCTCTGGAAACACCATATATTTT	CASRGGSSGNTIYF
-	TRBV6-4	TRBJ1-1	-	TGTGCCAGCAGTGTGAGCGGGGGGATCAAGCGGACTGAAGCTTTCTTT	CASSVSGGIKRTEAFF
-	TRBV6-6	TRBJ2-7	-	TGTGCCAGCAGTTACTCCCGTCAAAGGGGGTCCTACGAGCAGTACTTC	CASSYSRQRGSYEQYF
-	TRBV9	TRBJ2-1	TRBD2	TGTGCCAGCAGCGTAGGGGTAGCGGGGGGGCCAGGGTACAATGAGCAGTTCTTC	CASSVGVAGGPGYNEQFF
-	TRBV28	TRBJ1-2	-	TGTGCCAGCAGTTTACCGGGTACCACTAACTATGGCTACACCTTC	CASSLPGTTNYGYTF
-	TRBV6-6	TRBJ1-3	-	TGTGCCAGCACGGGAAGCTCTGGAAACACCATATATTTT	CASTGSSGNTIYF
-	TRBV18	TRBJ2-7	-	TGTGCCAGCTCACCAAGCAGGGAGCAGTACTTC	CASSPSREQYF
-	TRBV5-6	TRBJ1-1	TRBD1	TGTGCCAGCAGCCTGCAACAGGGGCACACTGAAGCTTTCTTT	CASSLQQGHTEAFF
-	TRBV7-3	TRBJ1-2	TRBD1	TGTGCCAGCAGCTTAGAGCAGGGGGCGTCTGGCTACACCTTC	CASSLEQGASGYTF
-	TRBV5-6	TRBJ2-5	TRBD2	TGTGCCAGCAGCCTCCTCGGGGAGCGGGGGGTAAAAGAGACCCAGTACTTC	CASSLLGERGVKETQYF
-	TRBV6-5	TRBJ1-2	TRBD1	TGTGCCAGCAGTCCTCCGGGACAGGGATATGGCTACACCTTC	CASSPPGQGYGYTF
-	TRBV6-5	TRBJ2-7	TRBD2	TGTGCCAGCAGCATGGAGCGGGAGGGGTCCTACGAGCAGTACTTC	CASSMEREGSYEQYF
-	TRBV28	TRBJ1-5	TRBD1	TGTGCCAGCAGACGGGGGACAGGGGAGGTTCAGCCCCAGCATTTT	CASRRGTGEVQPQHF
-	TRBV11-3	TRBJ2-5	TRBD1	TGTGCCAGCAGCATTAGGACAGGGGGCTTAGAGACCCAGTACTTC	CASSIRTGGLETQYF
-	TRBV10-2	TRBJ2-3	TRBD2	TGCGCCAGCAGGGAGGGGAGGGTTACAGATACGCAGTATTTT	CASREGRVTDTQYF
-	TRBV5-5	TRBJ1-1	-	TGTGCCAGCAGCGGAAGACAGATATCCACTGAAGCTTTCTTT	CASSGRQISTEAFF